This TCR beta chain was captured in a study of blood T cells in healthy people across ages. Notes on the study in general: Possibly confounding the expanded clonotype changes was the fact that donor CMV status was unknown. Diversity estimates from one million T cells were considered underestimates.

Roughly 10 milliliters was the volume of peripheral blood drawn from each donor. The ends were cut back, 0 bases at V and 2 bases at J, with 9 bases in the middle. The CDR3 sequence is 15 residues long. Germline V gene sequence: CDR1 SGHRS, CDR2 YFSETQ. It was with a sample-barcoded 5' primer and a J-beta primer mix that a second PCR of roughly 7 to 12 cycles was run. TCRdb redid the calling of the 5' RACE reads with MiXCR, one entry per CDR3 protein. Of about 1.6 million distinct CDR3 sequences in the sample, almost 35% were seen once. This clonotype was seen a single time. Its specificity is unknown.

The source material was blood. This chain connects TRBV5-1 to TRBJ1-5; D gene ambiguous. This sequence was found in a woman aged 30 to 39 in good health. The DNA of the CDR3 is TGCGCCAGCAGCTTGGATTTAACAGGCAATCAGCCCCAGCATTTT. Amino acid sequence: CASSLDLTGNQPQHF.